The source of this TCR beta chain is a study of T-cell memory formation after mild COVID-19. A 5'RACE reaction primed in the constant segment made cDNA libraries of TCR alpha and TCR beta, and these carried sample barcodes and UMIs. MiXCR, run by TCRdb on the 5' RACE reads, gives a single entry per CDR3 protein. The table lists around 130,000 distinct CDR3 sequences, around a sixth of them singletons. The germline V gene has CDR1 SQVTM and CDR2 ANQGSEA. V shed 6 bases, J shed 9 bases, and the junction held 11 bases outside the gene matches. The CDR3 extends over 14 amino acids. General observations from the study: Within pre-infection memory, some responding clones were found, suggesting cross-reactive memory joined.

In the case of this clonotype: What it binds is unknown.

Material for sequencing was PBMCs or a T cell subset sorted from them (not recorded which). This chain links TRBV29-1 with TRBJ2-1; 10 bases fit TRBD2. The clonotype comes from an adult woman who had mild COVID-19 (a few samples of this study predate the infection). Cell type and time point are not known. The CDR3 here is CSVLLAGVNSEQFF. CDR3 DNA sequence: TGCAGCGTCCTGCTAGCGGGAGTTAATAGTGAGCAGTTCTTC.